The sample holds many counts of the clone carrying this T cell receptor (beta chain). The antigen remains undetermined. All TCR cDNA molecules were individually tagged with a unique molecular identifier. In TCRdb, the 5' RACE reads were re-called with MiXCR into one record per CDR3 protein. The data show about 27,000 distinct CDR3 sequences, approximately 5.9% seen once. The data originate from a study of spatial heterogeneity in lung cancer. Study as a whole: Raw sequencing reads included, on average, more than nine appearances of each unique TCR and UMI combination.

CDR1 SGHAT and CDR2 FQDESV come from the germline V gene (reference sequence). The CDR3 covers 14 residues. J lost 2 bases, V lost 7 bases, and 7 bases had no gene match. Overall study results and limits: Expanded tumor TCRs that were ubiquitous appeared in blood more at resection than follow-up.

Time point meaning: blood at routine non-recurrence follow-up after resection. No cells were sorted before sequencing. The whole RNA sequenced was extracted from tumor, nontumor lung or frozen PBMC. Sequencing was performed on PBMCs, taken at follow-up. The TCR was taken from a female donor with early-stage non-small cell lung cancer. V usage is TRBV11-1 and J usage is TRBJ2-5; 7 bases are shared with TRBD1. The CDR3 sequence is CASTKGGVQETQYF. For the CDR3, the DNA is TGTGCCAGCACGAAAGGGGGCGTTCAAGAGACCCAGTACTTC.